Below, one T cell receptor (beta chain) is given with its context. Its antigen is unknown. This record comes from a study of cytomegalovirus exposure and HLA in healthy donors. Study-level background: Of some 410 genotyped donors, about 81% grouped in the Caucasian-associated ancestry cluster. Study-level findings and limits: There were around 160 TCR beta chains listed as cytomegalovirus-associated. Most TCR beta V segments were productive about 87% or about 30% of the time in an earlier analysis.

Both 60 Vbeta primers and 13 Jbeta primers went into the PCR. In the original workflow: Among the unique TCR beta chains that a later analysis counted, some 73 million in all, about 11 million were shared. TCRdb's copy holds only in-frame clones and misses some; the assay was immunoSEQ multiplex PCR. The V and J calls and clone size are taken from that table; D and trimming were inferred from the DNA. The table lists 150,000 to 200,000 clones, approximately 85% of them singletons, with roughly 8.8% in the top ten. The CDR3 contains 15 residues. Trimming pared 6 bases from V and 6 bases from J, leaving 17 bases between. Germline loops: CDR1 MNHNS, CDR2 SASEGT.

The chain has TRBV6-1 and TRBJ2-2; tentative D call: TRBD2 (5 bases). The receptor was derived from a man between 18 and 29 years old in good health and CMV-seropositive. Sequencing was done on a sample of PBMCs. The CDR3 loop is CASRTAGLEAGELFF. Written as DNA, the CDR3 is TGTGCCAGCAGGACGGCGGGCCTCGAGGCCGGGGAGCTGTTTTTT.